This entry lists 20 T cell receptor beta chains sequenced from one sample in a study of blood T cell repertoires in COVID-19. Sequencing was performed with immunoSEQ multiplex PCR; in TCRdb, only in-frame clones are kept and a portion is missing. The profile shows 100,000 or so clones, roughly 84% of them singletons. The sequenced material came from peripheral blood. The source of these receptors is a human donor in a cohort sampled during active COVID-19.

This chain uses TRBV28 with TRBJ2-1, with 9 bases that match TRBD2. Trimming at V came to 1 base and at J to 0 bases, leaving 4 bases not matched to a gene. The germline gives CDR1 MDHEN, CDR2 SYDVKM. The CDR3 extends over 17 amino acids. The CDR3 reads CASSLFPSGNSYNEQFF. The DNA of the CDR3 is TGTGCCAGCAGTTTATTTCCTAGCGGGAACTCCTACAATGAGCAGTTCTTC.

The chain employs TRBV3-1 (or the pseudogene TRBV3-2) and TRBJ2-1; no definite D call. There are 15 residues in the CDR3. Trimming took 2 bases from V and 4 from J, leaving 12 bases between them. Germline lookup yields CDR1 LGHDT and CDR2 YNNKEL (reference sequence). CDR3: CASSQLTNFYNEQFF. CDR3 bases: TGTGCCAGCAGCCAATTGACAAATTTTTACAATGAGCAGTTCTTC.

J is TRBJ2-3 and V is TRBV21-1; TRBD2 is the table's D call, not checked against the DNA. TRBV21-1 is assigned pseudogene status. This CDR3 spans 18 amino acids. The CDR3 DNA is TGTGCCAGCAGCAAAGTGGCTAGCCGACACTGTAGCACAGATACGCAGTATTTT. Protein: CASSKVASRHCSTDTQYF.

There are a few counts of this clone. The chain joins TRBV3-1 (or the pseudogene TRBV3-2) to TRBJ1-1; 9 bases match TRBD1. The CDR3 sequence is 16 residues long. Losses at the gene ends were 2 bases for V and 5 bases for J; bases not matched to a gene: 9. Germline assignment: CDR1 LGHDT and CDR2 YNNKEL (reference sequence). The CDR3 is CASSQPVTGGITEAFF. The CDR3 DNA reads TGTGCCAGCAGCCAACCCGTGACAGGGGGGATAACTGAAGCTTTCTTT.

The chain combines TRBV6-5 with TRBJ2-7; 9 nucleotides match TRBD2. CDR3 length equals 14 residues. Losses at the gene ends were 8 bases for V and 0 bases for J; bases not matched to a gene: 5. Germline V CDR1 and CDR2: MNHEY, SVGAGI. In DNA, the CDR3 is TGTGCCAGCCAGACTAGCGGACGCTCCTACGAGCAGTACTTC. Its translation: CASQTSGRSYEQYF.

The genes are TRBV11-2 and TRBJ1-2; D gene uncertain. V was trimmed by 2 bases and J by 0 bases, leaving 16 bases between them. Per the germline V gene, CDR1 is SGHAT and CDR2 is FQNNGV. This CDR3 has 17 residues. This chain's CDR3 is CASSLSPAGPSNYGYTF. For the CDR3, the DNA is TGTGCCAGCAGCTTATCACCGGCAGGCCCATCTAACTATGGCTACACCTTC.

The chain couples TRBV5-1 to TRBJ2-2, with 9 nucleotides matching TRBD1. V lost 4 bases, J lost 5 bases, and 3 bases stayed unmatched. The CDR3 is 14 amino acids. Germline CDR1 SGHRS, CDR2 YFSETQ. The CDR3 region has the DNA TGCGCCAGCAGCACGGGACAGGGTACCGGGGAGCTGTTTTTT. This translates into CASSTGQGTGELFF.

The gene calls are TRBV7-9 and TRBJ1-2; 7 nucleotides align to TRBD1. V was clipped by 5 bases and J by 1 base; unmatched bases: 7. This CDR3 is 15 amino acids long. Germline V gene lookup returns CDR1 SEHNR and CDR2 FQNEAQ (reference sequence). In nucleotides, the CDR3 is TGTGCCAGCAGCACAAGGGGACAGCTTAACTATGGCTACACCTTC. It yields the protein CASSTRGQLNYGYTF.

The V gene is TRBV6-5, the J gene TRBJ1-1; the D gene is possibly TRBD1 (5 bases). This CDR3 has 14 residues. V shed 6 bases and J shed 3 bases, with 14 bases lying between them. CDR1 is MNHEY and CDR2 is SVGAGI in the germline V gene. The CDR3 is CASRWTLSDTEAFF. CDR3 coding DNA: TGTGCCAGCAGGTGGACATTGTCGGACACTGAAGCTTTCTTT.

The chain links TRBV5-4 to TRBJ2-5; 8 bases line up with TRBD2. The J segment lost 4 bases and the V segment lost 1 base, leaving 6 bases of the junction unmatched. Germline loops: CDR1 SGHNT, CDR2 YYREEE (reference sequence). The length of the CDR3 is 15 residues. As DNA, the CDR3 is TGTGCCAGCAGCTTGAGGCTAGCGGGTAGAGAGACCCAGTACTTC. Translating gives CASSLRLAGRETQYF.

The chain employs TRBV3-1 (or the pseudogene TRBV3-2) and TRBJ2-5; 10 bases fit TRBD2. Germline CDR1 and CDR2: LGHDT and YNNKEL (reference sequence). After removal of 0 bases from V and 4 bases from J, the junction contained 14 bases not matched to a gene. The CDR3 runs to 19 residues. CDR3: CASSQDHKAGGGKRETQYF. As DNA, the CDR3 is TGTGCCAGCAGCCAAGATCATAAAGCGGGAGGGGGAAAGAGAGAGACCCAGTACTTC.

The chain is built from TRBV7-8 and TRBJ1-1; a possible D gene is TRBD1 (6 bases). V lost 5 bases, J lost 4 bases, and 20 bases lay in between. Germline V CDR1 and CDR2: SGHVS, FQNEAQ. CDR3 length: 16 amino acids. The CDR3 coding sequence is TGTGCCAGCAGCGCAGTAGGGGGGGCGCTGGGCACTGAAGCTTTCTTT. It yields the protein CASSAVGGALGTEAFF.

The chain employs TRBV18 and TRBJ2-5, with 8 bases lining up with TRBD1. Germline V gene sequence: CDR1 KGHSH, CDR2 LQKENI. This CDR3 is built from 16 residues. V shed 3 bases and J 7 bases; nucleotides not matched to a gene: 13. For the CDR3, the DNA is TGTGCCAGCTCACCTAGACAGGGGTCCGTGGATGGGACCCAGTACTTC. Translation: CASSPRQGSVDGTQYF.

The V call is TRBV3-1 (or the pseudogene TRBV3-2), the J call TRBJ2-5, with 14 bases fitting TRBD2. Germline lookup yields CDR1 LGHDT and CDR2 YNNKEL (reference sequence). Germline trimming cut 0 bases from V and 5 bases from J; bases unmatched to any gene: 5. This CDR3 is 17 amino acids long. The chain's CDR3 is CASSQDGTSGGKETQYF. The CDR3 DNA sequence: TGTGCCAGCAGCCAAGACGGGACTAGCGGGGGTAAGGAGACCCAGTACTTC.

The V and J genes are TRBV27 and TRBJ2-3; TRBD1 matches at 7 bases. Germline CDR1 is MNHEY and CDR2 is SMNVEV (reference sequence). This CDR3 region has 14 residues. Trimming cost V 0 bases and J 4 bases; bases outside gene matches: 1. The CDR3 DNA reads TGTGCCAGCAGTTTATCTCAGGGGGCAGATACGCAGTATTTT. As protein: CASSLSQGADTQYF.

The chain has TRBV6-5 and TRBJ2-1; no clear D. Trimming stripped 6 bases from V and 0 bases from J, with 6 bases between. This CDR3 contains 13 residues. CDR1 is MNHEY, CDR2 SVGAGI, per germline. The CDR3 coding sequence is TGTGCCAGCAGCTTTAGCTCCTACAATGAGCAGTTCTTC. This encodes CASSFSSYNEQFF.

CDR3 residues: CASSQTSGREMTSTDTQYF. The CDR3 nucleotides are TGCGCCAGCAGCCAAACTAGCGGGAGGGAGATGACGAGCACAGATACGCAGTATTTT. The chain joins TRBV5-1 to TRBJ2-3, with 13 bases identical to TRBD2. The junction had 11 bases not matched to a gene; V was cut back by 4 bases and J by 0 bases. CDR1 and CDR2 (germline): SGHRS, YFSETQ. CDR3 length: 19 amino acids.

This clone was recorded once. The CDR3 DNA follows: TGTGCCAGCAGTTTATGGGGGCCTCACTACGAGCAGTACTTC. Its protein product is CASSLWGPHYEQYF. This sequence joins TRBV27 and TRBJ2-7, with D maybe TRBD1 (6 bases). The CDR3 runs to 14 residues. Germline CDR1 is MNHEY and CDR2 is SMNVEV (reference sequence). The V end was cut by 1 base, the J end by 3 bases, with 10 bases between.

This clone has more than one count but fewer than ten. V and J are TRBV30 and TRBJ1-3; D may be TRBD1 (5 bases). V was pared by 3 bases and J by 0 bases, with 9 bases between. This CDR3 has 14 amino acids. From germline, CDR1 is GTSNPN and CDR2 SVGIG (reference sequence). CDR3: CAWSITGSGNTIYF. The CDR3 DNA is TGTGCCTGGAGCATTACAGGCTCTGGAAACACCATATATTTT.

This chain connects TRBV7-9 to TRBJ1-2; 8 bases line up with TRBD1. Germline trimming cut 3 bases from V and 7 bases from J; bases unmatched to any gene: 10. The CDR3 spans 15 residues. Germline CDR1 is SEHNR and CDR2 is FQNEAQ (reference sequence). The CDR3 sequence: CASSLIEDRVGGYTF. The CDR3 DNA reads TGTGCCAGCAGCTTGATCGAGGACAGGGTTGGTGGCTACACCTTC.